This T cell receptor beta chain was documented in a study of post-analysis software for immune sequencing data. Study-level points and caveats: About five TRBV segments occurring more often in patients than controls included TRBV5-6, TRBV5-1 and TRBV20-1.

This clonotype was seen a few times. Its antigen is still unknown. Unique molecular identifiers tagged the TCR beta cDNA libraries. TCRdb reprocessed the PCR reads via MiXCR and lists one record per CDR3 protein. The data show about 540,000 distinct CDR3 sequences, with around 31% seen just once and around 6% held by the top ten. Trimming removed 3 bases at V and 7 bases at J, with 14 bases between. Germline CDR1 is SQVTM and CDR2 is ANQGSEA. The CDR3 extends over 13 amino acids. The sequencing sample was made of blood. The TCR was taken from a girl aged 2-17 years with multiple sclerosis. The V call is TRBV29-1, the J call TRBJ2-3; perhaps TRBD1 as D (6 bases). The chain's CDR3 is CSVERTAEHTQYF. For the CDR3, the DNA is TGCAGCGTTGAGCGGACAGCCGAACATACGCAGTATTTT.